This T cell receptor beta chain is from a study of neurological immune-mediated disorders. This clonotype was seen many times. Synthesis of cDNA was performed by 5'RACE using 10-nucleotide random UMIs. TCRdb called the 5' RACE reads again in MiXCR, with one record for every CDR3 protein. The repertoire holds around 20,000 distinct CDR3 sequences, about 13% seen once, with around 13% in the top ten. This TCR was recovered from a woman in her sixties with HTLV-1-associated myelopathy (HAM/TSP). Sample: PBMCs.

Written as DNA, the CDR3 is TGTGCCAGCAGCTTAGGCGGGGGGCGCGGGGAGACCCAGTACTTC. Its translation: CASSLGGGRGETQYF. The chain recombines TRBV11-2 with TRBJ2-5; 8 bases align to TRBD2. Germline V lookup: CDR1 SGHAT, CDR2 FQNNGV. The CDR3 has 15 residues. With 1 base clipped from V and 5 bases from J, the junction kept 6 bases outside the gene matches.